Following are 17 T cell receptor beta chains from one sample sequenced in a study of shared clonotypes between healthy human individuals. Sequencing used immunoSEQ multiplex PCR; TCRdb keeps in-frame clones, though not all of them. The sample yields roughly 500,000 clones, 90% to 96% seen once. Sample: naive CD4+ T cells sorted from blood. The subset denotes: CD45RA+ positively selected. The origin of the receptors is a woman aged 30 to 39 in good health.

The chain uses TRBV28 and TRBJ2-7; no definite D call. The CDR3 is made up of 13 amino acids. Per germline, CDR1 MDHEN and CDR2 SYDVKM. Trimming took 2 bases from V and 2 from J, leaving 7 bases between them. The CDR3 is CASSLMKTYEQYF. CDR3 in DNA: TGTGCCAGCAGTTTAATGAAGACCTACGAGCAGTACTTC.

The rearrangement joins TRBV28 to TRBJ2-1; TRBD2 aligns across 10 bases. The J segment lost 0 bases and the V segment lost 6 bases, leaving 5 bases of the junction unmatched. Looked up from germline, CDR1 is MDHEN and CDR2 is SYDVKM. CDR3 size: 16 residues. DNA for the CDR3: TGTGCCAGCAGGTCTAGCGGGAGTGGCTCCTACAATGAGCAGTTCTTC. The encoded protein is CASRSSGSGSYNEQFF.

The table lists this clone with a count of one. The V gene is TRBV10-1, the J gene TRBJ2-2, with 11 bases fitting TRBD2. Trimming took 8 bases from V and 9 from J; bases not matched to a gene: 5. The CDR3 extends over 13 amino acids. Germline V gene lookup returns CDR1 WNHNN and CDR2 SYGVQD (reference sequence). The CDR3 protein is CASQGTSGRELFF. CDR3 nucleotide sequence: TGCGCCAGCCAAGGGACTAGCGGACGGGAGCTGTTTTTT.

Concerning this clone: Different DNA sequences within this sample yield the same CDR3. The chain recombines TRBV5-1 with TRBJ2-5, with 11 bases identical to TRBD2. This CDR3 contains 15 residues. Per the germline V gene, CDR1 is SGHRS and CDR2 is YFSETQ. V lost 4 bases to trimming and J lost 1 base; unmatched junction nucleotides: 3. CDR3 DNA: TGCGCCAGCAGCCTCGGGACTAGCGGCCAAGAGACCCAGTACTTC. Translated: CASSLGTSGQETQYF. Full variable domain (outside the CDR3, taken from reference TRBV5-1 and TRBJ2-5): KAGVTQTPRYLIKTRGQQVTLSCSPISGHRSVSWYQQTPGQGLQFLFEYFSETQRNKGNFPGRFSGRQFSNSRSEMNVSTLELGDSALYLCASSLGTSGQETQYFGPGTRLLVL.

This chain connects TRBV30 to TRBJ1-1; D might be TRBD1 (6 bases). With 0 bases removed from V and 0 bases from J, the gap between germline ends came to 23 bases. The CDR3 length is 19 residues. Germline values: CDR1 GTSNPN, CDR2 SVGIG (reference sequence). The CDR3 sequence is CAWSVKWVLDGGLNTEAFF. The CDR3 bases are TGTGCCTGGAGTGTAAAATGGGTTCTGGACGGGGGCCTGAACACTGAAGCTTTCTTT. Filled out from reference TRBV30 and TRBJ1-1, the complete variable domain reads SQTIHQWPATLVQPVGSPLSLECTVEGTSNPNLYWYRQAAGRGLQLLFYSVGIGQISSEVPQNLSASRPQDRQFILSSKKLLLSDSGFYLCAWSVKWVLDGGLNTEAFFGQGTRLTVV.

The rearrangement uses TRBV18 and TRBJ1-1; D remains unclear. V lost 6 bases and J 5 bases, leaving 22 bases between the germline ends. Germline V gene data show CDR1 as KGHSH and CDR2 as LQKENI. The CDR3 is made up of 16 amino acids. CDR3 region: CASSPTDGTARTEAFF. DNA for the CDR3: TGTGCCAGCTCGCCTACGGACGGAACAGCAAGGACTGAAGCTTTCTTT.

The V gene is TRBV11-2, the J gene TRBJ2-3; no firm D call. The CDR3 extends over 12 amino acids. Trimming took off 5 bases at V and 4 bases at J, with 7 bases between the two ends. CDR1 and CDR2 from the germline V gene are SGHAT and FQNNGV. For the CDR3, the DNA is TGTGCCAGCAGCACACGTGCAGATACGCAGTATTTT. Translated: CASSTRADTQYF.

This clone was picked up one time. V usage is TRBV7-9 and J usage is TRBJ2-2, with a possible D match to TRBD2 (5 bases). CDR3 length equals 16 residues. Deletions cut 2 bases from V and 4 bases from J, with 14 bases between. Looked up from germline, CDR1 is SEHNR and CDR2 is FQNEAQ (reference sequence). The DNA for the CDR3 is TGTGCCAGCAGCTTACGGAGGCAGACCATCACCGGGGAGCTGTTTTTT. This gives the protein CASSLRRQTITGELFF.

The chain uses TRBV28 and TRBJ2-5; D not resolved. This CDR3 is 10 amino acids long. The germline V gene encodes CDR1 MDHEN and CDR2 SYDVKM. Trimming cost V 10 bases and J 3 bases, with 6 bases left between them. The CDR3 here is CATQEETQYF. CDR3 sequence (DNA): TGTGCCACCCAAGAAGAGACCCAGTACTTC.

This rearrangement joins TRBV28 to TRBJ2-5; the D gene is possibly TRBD1 (6 bases). The V end lost 8 bases, the J end lost 5 bases, and 18 bases lay between the germline ends. CDR3 length: 14 residues. In germline, CDR1 is MDHEN, CDR2 SYDVKM. In DNA, the CDR3 is TGTGCCAGCCACTCGTCCAGGGGTTGGGAGACCCAGTACTTC. It specifies CASHSSRGWETQYF.

J is TRBJ1-4 and V is TRBV4-2; D remains ambiguous. V dropped 0 bases and J dropped 8 bases, with 13 bases sitting between them. The CDR3 spans 15 residues. Germline V gene sequence: CDR1 LGHNA, CDR2 YNFKEQ. This chain's CDR3 is CASSQDRRLMEKLFF. In DNA form, the CDR3 reads TGTGCCAGCAGCCAAGACAGGAGGTTAATGGAAAAACTGTTTTTT.

This chain uses TRBV7-9 with TRBJ1-4; D possibly corresponds to TRBD1 (5 bases). The CDR3 is 14 amino acids. In germline, CDR1 is SEHNR, CDR2 FQNEAQ (reference sequence). Trimming removed 4 bases from V and 5 bases from J, with 11 bases in between. This chain's CDR3 is CASSSLGGNEKLFF. In DNA, the CDR3 is TGTGCCAGCAGCTCTCTCGGGGGGAATGAAAAACTGTTTTTT. Drawing the rest from reference TRBV7-9 and TRBJ1-4, the complete variable domain is DTGVSQNPRHKITKRGQNVTFRCDPISEHNRLYWYRQTLGQGPEFLTYFQNEAQLEKSRLLSDRFSAERPKGSFSTLEIQRTEQGDSAMYLCASSSLGGNEKLFFGSGTQLSVL.

The gene calls are TRBV11-2 and TRBJ2-7, with 8 positions matching TRBD2. Trimming cost V 6 bases and J 4 bases; bases outside gene matches: 5. Germline assignment: CDR1 SGHAT and CDR2 FQNNGV. CDR3 size: 13 residues. CDR3 sequence reads: CASSRTSPYEQYF. The CDR3, as DNA: TGTGCCAGCAGTCGGACTAGCCCATACGAGCAGTACTTC.

The chain joins TRBV28 to TRBJ2-7; D is ambiguous. With 3 bases removed from V and 6 bases from J, the gap between germline ends came to 12 bases. In germline, CDR1 is MDHEN, CDR2 SYDVKM. This CDR3 is built from 13 residues. The CDR3 sequence is CASSLLVNREQYF. The CDR3 nucleotides read TGTGCCAGCAGTTTGTTAGTAAACCGCGAGCAGTACTTC.

This sequence joins TRBV6-5 and TRBJ2-7; no definite D call. The V gene's germline CDR1 is MNHEY and CDR2 SVGAGI. There are 14 residues in the CDR3. V lost 5 bases to trimming and J lost 5 bases, with 16 bases between them. The CDR3 loop reads CASSPEYVPNEQYF. CDR3 DNA: TGTGCCAGCAGTCCTGAGTATGTTCCCAACGAGCAGTACTTC.

This chain connects TRBV5-8 to TRBJ2-7; no reliable D call. V gave up 2 bases and J gave up 2 bases, with 11 bases separating them. This CDR3 is built from 14 residues. Germline V gene lookup returns CDR1 SGHTS and CDR2 YDEGEE. In DNA, the CDR3 is TGTGCCAGCAGCTTCGGCCCGCCTCCCTACGAGCAGTACTTC. Protein product: CASSFGPPPYEQYF. The full variable domain, completed using reference TRBV5-8 and TRBJ2-7, is EAGVTQSPTHLIKTRGQQATLRCSPISGHTSVYWYQQALGLGLQFLLWYDEGEERNRGNFPPRFSGRQFPNYSSELNVNALELEDSALYLCASSFGPPPYEQYFGPGTRLTVT.

The gene calls are TRBV5-1 and TRBJ1-1; no firm D call. CDR1 is SGHRS and CDR2 is YFSETQ in the germline V gene. V gave up 7 bases and J gave up 2 bases, with 21 bases separating them. This CDR3 region has 16 residues. CDR3 sequence reads: CASGLSESRINTEAFF. The CDR3 bases are TGCGCCAGCGGTTTATCGGAGTCAAGGATAAACACTGAAGCTTTCTTT.